Following are 2 T cell receptor beta chains from one sample sequenced in a study of T cells after yellow fever vaccination (dated by TCRdb to between 2018 and 2021). The treatment or condition label on this specimen signifies: live attenuated yellow fever vaccine strain. Library construction relied on 5' RACE. TCRdb shows the sequencer as Illumina HiSeq 2500. TCRdb reanalyzed the raw reads on its own, using fastp at Q25 for trimming and MiXCR for clone calling, and kept in-frame beta chains. When rows share a CDR3 protein, they turn into one entry using the most common DNA and genes. In all, the sample holds about 74,000 distinct CDR3 sequences, and approximately 7% of those were seen once. The ten largest clones add up to roughly a third of the sample. Material: CD8+ T cells sorted from PBMCs, obtained 5 to 6 days after the first yellow fever vaccination. Receptors originate from a man between 18 and 35 years old who received the YFV17D yellow fever vaccine.

This clonotype was recorded at least ten times. The chain employs TRBV6-5 and TRBJ2-5; 12 nucleotides line up with TRBD2. The CDR3 is 16 residues long. The germline CDR1 and CDR2 sequences are MNHEY and SVGAGI. V was pared by 4 bases and J by 2 bases, with 5 bases of the junction left unmatched. The CDR3 is CASSSPTSGGQETQYF. In DNA, the CDR3 is TGTGCCAGCAGTTCCCCGACTAGCGGGGGACAAGAGACCCAGTACTTC.

The rearrangement uses TRBV5-1 and TRBJ2-1, with 15 bases that match TRBD2. Germline V gives CDR1 SGHRS, CDR2 YFSETQ. Trimming at V came to 3 bases and at J to 4 bases, leaving 5 bases not matched to a gene. The CDR3 spans 17 residues. Here the CDR3 reads CASSSGTSGGTYNEQFF. CDR3 DNA: TGCGCCAGCAGCTCCGGGACTAGCGGGGGGACTTACAATGAGCAGTTCTTC.